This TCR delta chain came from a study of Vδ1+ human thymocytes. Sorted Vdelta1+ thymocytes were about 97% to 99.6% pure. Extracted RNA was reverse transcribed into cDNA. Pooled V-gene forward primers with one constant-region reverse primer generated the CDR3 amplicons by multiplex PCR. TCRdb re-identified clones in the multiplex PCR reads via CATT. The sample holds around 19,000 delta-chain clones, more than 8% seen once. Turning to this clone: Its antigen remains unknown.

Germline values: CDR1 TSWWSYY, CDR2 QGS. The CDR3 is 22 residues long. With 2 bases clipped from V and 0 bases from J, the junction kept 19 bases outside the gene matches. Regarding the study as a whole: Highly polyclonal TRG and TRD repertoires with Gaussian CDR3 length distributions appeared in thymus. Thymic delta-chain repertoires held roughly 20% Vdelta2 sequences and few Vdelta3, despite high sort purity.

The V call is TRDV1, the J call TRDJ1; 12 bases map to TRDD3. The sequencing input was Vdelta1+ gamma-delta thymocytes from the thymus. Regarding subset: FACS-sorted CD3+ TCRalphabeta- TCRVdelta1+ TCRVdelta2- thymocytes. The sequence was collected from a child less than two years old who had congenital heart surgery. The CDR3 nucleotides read TGTGCTCTTGGGGAAAGTTCCCTTCTCTGGGGGATACGAAGCCGATACACCGATAAACTCATCTTT. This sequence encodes CALGESSLLWGIRSRYTDKLIF.